This T cell receptor (beta chain) was documented in a study of glioma-infiltrating T cells after dendritic cell vaccination. The wider study: Treatment, given 2003 to 2012, was autologous tumor lysate-pulsed dendritic cell vaccination.

This table comes from immunoSEQ multiplex PCR, and its TCRdb copy is limited to in-frame clones, with some not included. The sample records some 91,000 clones, roughly four fifths being singletons. The CDR3 sequence is 16 residues long. Germline assignment: CDR1 KGHSH and CDR2 LQKENI. The time point was: after dendritic cell vaccination, including at tumor progression/relapse. This chain connects TRBV18 to TRBJ2-5, with TRBD1 as a possible D gene (5 bases). The J call is doubtful: the DNA matches TRBJ2-7 better. The TCR originated in a human donor with glioblastoma. The sequenced sample was blood, obtained after dendritic cell vaccination. The CDR3 loop reads CASSPSPAGLNYEQYF. The CDR3, as DNA: TGTGCCAGCTCACCATCCCCCGCAGGGTTAAACTACGAGCAGTACTTC.